This T cell receptor beta chain was identified during a study of Graves' ophthalmopathy and Graves' hyperthyroidism. Points from the study as a whole: Detection in blood was also observed for most expanded thyroid clonotypes above 0.001 frequency.

V dropped 7 bases and J dropped 4; count of bases not matched to a gene: 7. CDR3 length: 14 residues. The germline gives CDR1 MNHEY, CDR2 SVGEGT. There are a few counts of this clonotype. Its antigen is still unknown. Amplification of the TCR beta CDR3 regions used RNA transcripts (as template). HTBI-primed RT-PCR formed the first round, and a multiplex PCR formed the second. TCRdb reanalysed the multiplex PCR reads using MiXCR and keeps one entry per CDR3 protein. The sample consists of roughly 420,000 distinct CDR3 sequences, around 21% of them appearing once. The source is a young woman with stable Graves' hyperthyroidism. The sample consisted of peripheral blood. V gene TRBV6-2 or TRBV6-3 combines with J gene TRBJ1-1, with 9 bases lining up with TRBD1. The CDR3 reads CASTTGQGATEAFF. CDR3 nucleotide sequence: TGTGCCAGCACTACGGGACAGGGCGCCACTGAAGCTTTCTTT.